This is a list of T cell receptor beta chains from one sample in a study of shared clonotypes between healthy human individuals. The repertoire was sequenced with immunoSEQ multiplex PCR; TCRdb's copy has only in-frame clones and lacks some. The sample holds 1,400,000 or so clones, approximately 98.5% seen once. The sequenced material came from naive CD4+ T cells sorted from blood. The origin of the receptors is a man aged 25-45 years in good health. Each CDR3 is given with its conserved first and last residue. D genes are given only for firm matches. For some rows the clone size is stated as once, few or many, or as a class when expanded; others skip it.

j_call: TRBJ1-3
v_call: TRBV5-4
clone_size: once
d_call: TRBD1
cdr3_aa: CASSRTGSSLSDTIYF
cdr3_nt: TGTGCCAGCAGCAGGACAGGGTCGAGCCTTTCTGACACCATATATTTT

j_call: TRBJ1-5
v_call: TRBV10-3
clone_size: NA
d_call: NA
cdr3_aa: CAISESAGVQPQHF
cdr3_nt: TGTGCCATCAGTGAGTCGGCAGGGGTGCAGCCCCAGCATTTT

j_call: TRBJ2-2
v_call: TRBV18
clone_size: NA
d_call: TRBD2
cdr3_aa: CASSPGEGTRETGELFF
cdr3_nt: TGTGCCAGCTCACCAGGGGAAGGGACTAGAGAAACCGGGGAGCTGTTTTTT

j_call: TRBJ2-1
v_call: TRBV5-1
clone_size: NA
d_call: NA
cdr3_aa: CASSLDGYEQFF
cdr3_nt: TGCGCCAGCAGCTTGGACGGGTATGAGCAGTTCTTC

j_call: TRBJ1-1
v_call: TRBV28
clone_size: NA
d_call: NA
cdr3_aa: CASSRGQPNTEAFF
cdr3_nt: TGTGCCAGCAGTCGGGGCCAGCCGAACACTGAAGCTTTCTTT

j_call: TRBJ1-1
v_call: TRBV2
clone_size: NA
d_call: TRBD1
cdr3_aa: CASSEGRTGVKNTEAFF
cdr3_nt: TGTGCCAGCAGTGAAGGTCGTACAGGGGTCAAGAACACTGAAGCTTTCTTT

j_call: TRBJ2-5
v_call: TRBV5-1
clone_size: once
d_call: TRBD2
cdr3_aa: CASSLGAAGGGETQYF
cdr3_nt: TGCGCCAGCAGCTTGGGAGCGGCGGGAGGGGGAGAGACCCAGTACTTC

j_call: TRBJ2-3
v_call: TRBV9
clone_size: NA
d_call: TRBD2
cdr3_aa: CASSPRLAGGPHTDTQYF
cdr3_nt: TGTGCCAGCAGCCCCCGACTAGCGGGAGGGCCTCATACAGATACGCAGTATTTT

j_call: TRBJ1-2
v_call: TRBV5-6
clone_size: NA
d_call: TRBD1
cdr3_aa: CASSLVGTGGRGYTF
cdr3_nt: TGTGCCAGCAGCTTGGTTGGGACAGGGGGCAGGGGCTACACCTTC

j_call: TRBJ1-1
v_call: TRBV18
clone_size: NA
d_call: TRBD1
cdr3_aa: CASSQDRGTEAFF
cdr3_nt: TGTGCCAGCTCACAGGACAGGGGGACTGAAGCTTTCTTT

j_call: TRBJ2-3
v_call: TRBV5-8
clone_size: NA
d_call: NA
cdr3_aa: CASSLMPGADTQYF
cdr3_nt: TGTGCCAGCAGCTTAATGCCAGGGGCAGATACGCAGTATTTT

j_call: TRBJ1-5
v_call: TRBV28
clone_size: NA
d_call: TRBD1
cdr3_aa: CASRDTDRVVGQPQHF
cdr3_nt: TGTGCCAGCAGGGATACTGACAGGGTGGTAGGTCAGCCCCAGCATTTT

j_call: TRBJ1-2
v_call: TRBV18
clone_size: NA
d_call: NA
cdr3_aa: CASSPAGEDGYTF
cdr3_nt: TGTGCCAGCTCACCGGCAGGGGAGGATGGCTACACCTTC

j_call: TRBJ2-1
v_call: TRBV11-3
clone_size: once
d_call: TRBD1
cdr3_aa: CASSGQASRNEQFF
cdr3_nt: TGTGCCAGCAGCGGACAGGCCTCGCGCAATGAGCAGTTCTTC

j_call: TRBJ1-1
v_call: TRBV28
clone_size: once
d_call: NA
cdr3_aa: CASSFGGLNTEAFF
cdr3_nt: TGTGCCAGCAGTTTCGGAGGGCTGAACACTGAAGCTTTCTTT

j_call: TRBJ2-7
v_call: TRBV30
clone_size: NA
d_call: NA
cdr3_aa: CAWSVSRGAYYEQYF
cdr3_nt: TGTGCCTGGAGTGTAAGTCGGGGGGCTTACTACGAGCAGTACTTC

j_call: TRBJ2-3
v_call: TRBV9
clone_size: NA
d_call: TRBD1
cdr3_aa: CASSVGGQGLTDTQYF
cdr3_nt: TGTGCCAGCAGCGTGGGGGGACAGGGCCTCACAGATACGCAGTATTTT

j_call: TRBJ2-7
v_call: TRBV6-1
clone_size: NA
d_call: NA
cdr3_aa: CASSEGHRSYEQYF
cdr3_nt: TGTGCCAGCAGTGAGGGACATAGATCCTACGAGCAGTACTTC

j_call: TRBJ2-1
v_call: TRBV5-1
clone_size: once
d_call: TRBD2
cdr3_aa: CASSLSRLAGSGEQFF
cdr3_nt: TGCGCCAGCAGCTTGTCGAGACTAGCGGGATCTGGTGAGCAGTTCTTC

j_call: TRBJ2-2
v_call: TRBV20-1
clone_size: NA
d_call: NA
cdr3_aa: CSAPNTGELFF
cdr3_nt: TGCAGTGCTCCCAACACCGGGGAGCTGTTTTTT

j_call: TRBJ2-1
v_call: TRBV7-9
clone_size: NA
d_call: TRBD2
cdr3_aa: CASSPQSGSIFEQFF
cdr3_nt: TGTGCCAGCAGCCCCCAAAGCGGGAGCATCTTCGAGCAGTTCTTC

j_call: TRBJ2-7
v_call: TRBV27
clone_size: NA
d_call: NA
cdr3_aa: CATRRGYEQYF
cdr3_nt: TGTGCCACCAGGAGGGGCTACGAGCAGTACTTC

j_call: TRBJ2-7
v_call: TRBV15
clone_size: NA
d_call: NA
cdr3_aa: CATSRDHGFHEQYF
cdr3_nt: TGTGCCACCAGCAGAGATCACGGTTTCCACGAGCAGTACTTC

j_call: TRBJ1-1
v_call: TRBV27
clone_size: NA
d_call: NA
cdr3_aa: CASSRSQGSTEAFF
cdr3_nt: TGTGCCAGCAGTCGTTCTCAGGGGAGCACTGAAGCTTTCTTT

j_call: TRBJ2-2
v_call: TRBV2
clone_size: NA
d_call: TRBD2
cdr3_aa: CAFSRREGNTGELFF
cdr3_nt: TGTGCCTTCTCGCGGCGGGAGGGTAACACCGGGGAGCTGTTTTTT

j_call: TRBJ2-1
v_call: TRBV5-5
clone_size: NA
d_call: TRBD2
cdr3_aa: CASSLVSGRDSYNEQFF
cdr3_nt: TGTGCCAGCAGCTTGGTTAGCGGGAGGGACTCCTACAATGAGCAGTTCTTC

j_call: TRBJ1-2
v_call: TRBV18
clone_size: NA
d_call: NA
cdr3_aa: CASSPLERAPSNNYGYTF
cdr3_nt: TGTGCCAGCTCACCCCTCGAGCGGGCCCCCTCGAATAACTATGGCTACACCTTC

j_call: TRBJ2-1
v_call: TRBV5-1
clone_size: once
d_call: TRBD2
cdr3_aa: CASSPQTSGDSYNEQFF
cdr3_nt: TGCGCCAGCAGCCCCCAGACTAGCGGAGACTCCTACAATGAGCAGTTCTTC

j_call: TRBJ1-3
v_call: TRBV25-1
clone_size: NA
d_call: NA
cdr3_aa: CASSDPAAGYRNTIYF
cdr3_nt: TGTGCCAGCAGTGACCCGGCGGCAGGGTATCGAAACACCATATATTTT

j_call: TRBJ2-1
v_call: TRBV15
clone_size: NA
d_call: NA
cdr3_aa: CATSRAGLYNEQFF
cdr3_nt: TGTGCCACCAGCAGGGCCGGACTATACAATGAGCAGTTCTTC

j_call: TRBJ1-1
v_call: TRBV4-3
clone_size: NA
d_call: NA
cdr3_aa: CASSQVIPNTEAFF
cdr3_nt: TGCGCCAGCAGCCAAGTTATTCCGAACACTGAAGCTTTCTTT

j_call: TRBJ2-2
v_call: TRBV28
clone_size: NA
d_call: NA
cdr3_aa: CAIPRAKLNTGELFF
cdr3_nt: TGTGCCATACCCCGGGCAAAGTTGAACACCGGGGAGCTGTTTTTT

j_call: TRBJ2-6
v_call: TRBV9
clone_size: NA
d_call: NA
cdr3_aa: CASSVRPGSIIGGANVLTF
cdr3_nt: TGTGCCAGCAGCGTACGGCCAGGGAGTATCATTGGTGGGGCCAACGTCCTGACTTTC

j_call: TRBJ2-1
v_call: TRBV2
clone_size: NA
d_call: TRBD1
cdr3_aa: CASSGFSGGHNEQFF
cdr3_nt: TGTGCCAGCAGTGGTTTTTCAGGGGGCCACAATGAGCAGTTCTTC

j_call: TRBJ1-2
v_call: TRBV27
clone_size: once
d_call: NA
cdr3_aa: CASSFGGVYGYTF
cdr3_nt: TGTGCCAGCAGTTTTGGAGGGGTCTATGGCTACACCTTC

j_call: TRBJ2-7
v_call: TRBV6-1
clone_size: NA
d_call: NA
cdr3_aa: CASSEGPDYEQYF
cdr3_nt: TGTGCCAGCAGTGAAGGACCCGACTACGAGCAGTACTTC

j_call: TRBJ2-3
v_call: TRBV11-2
clone_size: NA
d_call: NA
cdr3_aa: CASSLDPGTDTQYF
cdr3_nt: TGTGCCAGCAGCTTAGATCCGGGCACAGATACGCAGTATTTT

j_call: TRBJ2-7
v_call: TRBV28
clone_size: NA
d_call: NA
cdr3_aa: CASSSRLPRDEQYF
cdr3_nt: TGTGCCAGCAGTTCGAGACTCCCCCGGGACGAGCAGTACTTC

j_call: TRBJ2-5
v_call: TRBV23-1
clone_size: once
d_call: NA
cdr3_aa: CASSHNSVVDWEETQYF
cdr3_nt: TGCGCCAGCAGTCACAATAGCGTGGTGGATTGGGAGGAGACCCAGTACTTC

j_call: TRBJ2-7
v_call: TRBV20-1
clone_size: NA
d_call: NA
cdr3_aa: CSARQSEQYF
cdr3_nt: TGCAGTGCTAGACAATCTGAGCAGTACTTC

j_call: TRBJ2-7
v_call: TRBV9
clone_size: NA
d_call: TRBD1
cdr3_aa: CASSAQGITYEQYF
cdr3_nt: TGTGCCAGCAGCGCACAGGGGATTACCTACGAGCAGTACTTC

j_call: TRBJ2-2
v_call: TRBV29-1
clone_size: NA
d_call: NA
cdr3_aa: CSVSEVGELFF
cdr3_nt: TGCAGCGTCTCCGAAGTGGGGGAGCTGTTTTTT

j_call: TRBJ2-3
v_call: TRBV11-3
clone_size: once
d_call: NA
cdr3_aa: CASSEGRDASTDTQYF
cdr3_nt: TGTGCCAGCAGCGAGGGGCGGGACGCTAGCACAGATACGCAGTATTTT

j_call: TRBJ2-1
v_call: TRBV6-1
clone_size: once
d_call: NA
cdr3_aa: CASSLLYNEQFF
cdr3_nt: TGTGCCAGCAGCTTACTTTACAATGAGCAGTTCTTC

j_call: TRBJ2-2
v_call: TRBV5-1
clone_size: NA
d_call: NA
cdr3_aa: CASSLAGVTGELFF
cdr3_nt: TGCGCCAGCAGCTTGGCTGGGGTCACCGGGGAGCTGTTTTTT

j_call: TRBJ2-1
v_call: TRBV19
clone_size: NA
d_call: NA
cdr3_aa: CASSSIGGLAVDNEQFF
cdr3_nt: TGTGCCAGTAGTTCTATCGGGGGCCTAGCGGTCGATAATGAGCAGTTCTTC

j_call: TRBJ2-1
v_call: TRBV15
clone_size: NA
d_call: NA
cdr3_aa: CATSTGIPGPKFF
cdr3_nt: TGTGCCACCAGCACTGGGATTCCGGGACCAAAGTTCTTC

j_call: TRBJ2-1
v_call: TRBV10-3
clone_size: NA
d_call: TRBD1
cdr3_aa: CAFRDRGYNEQFF
cdr3_nt: TGTGCCTTCCGGGACAGGGGATACAATGAGCAGTTCTTC

j_call: TRBJ2-5
v_call: TRBV5-1
clone_size: NA
d_call: TRBD2
cdr3_aa: CASSLGLADAQETQYF
cdr3_nt: TGCGCCAGCAGCTTGGGCCTAGCGGACGCCCAAGAGACCCAGTACTTC

j_call: TRBJ2-2
v_call: TRBV7-2
clone_size: NA
d_call: TRBD1
cdr3_aa: CASSRIQGPTGELFF
cdr3_nt: TGTGCCAGCAGCCGAATACAGGGGCCTACCGGGGAGCTGTTTTTT

j_call: TRBJ2-3
v_call: TRBV25-1
clone_size: NA
d_call: NA
cdr3_aa: CASSEPGLTTDTQYF
cdr3_nt: TGTGCCAGCAGTGAACCCGGACTAACAACAGATACGCAGTATTTT

j_call: TRBJ1-4
v_call: TRBV7-2
clone_size: once
d_call: TRBD1
cdr3_aa: CASSLGQGGEKLFF
cdr3_nt: TGTGCCAGCAGCTTAGGACAGGGCGGTGAAAAACTGTTTTTT

j_call: TRBJ1-1
v_call: TRBV5-1
clone_size: NA
d_call: NA
cdr3_aa: CASSFRGGNTEAFF
cdr3_nt: TGCGCCAGCAGCTTTCGGGGTGGGAACACTGAAGCTTTCTTT

j_call: TRBJ2-3
v_call: TRBV2
clone_size: NA
d_call: NA
cdr3_aa: CASKDDTDTQYF
cdr3_nt: TGTGCCAGCAAAGATGACACAGATACGCAGTATTTT

j_call: TRBJ1-1
v_call: TRBV5-1
clone_size: NA
d_call: NA
cdr3_aa: CASSLMAYAEAFF
cdr3_nt: TGCGCCAGCAGCTTGATGGCTTACGCTGAAGCTTTCTTT